This T cell receptor (beta chain) was sequenced in a study of OX40 agonist ivuxolimab in advanced cancers. Study context: Ivuxolimab doses were 0.01, 0.1, 0.3, 1.5, 3 or 10 mg/kg every 2 weeks. Regarding the study as a whole: More expanded clones were seen, on average, in CD8+ T cells than in CD4+.

Profiling relied on immunoSEQ multiplex PCR, and the TCRdb table lists in-frame clones only, not all of them. The sample consists of about 61,000 clones, 80% to 90% of them appearing once. Worth noting for this clone: No antigen is known for it.

This CDR3 region has 12 residues. Germline V lookup: CDR1 MNHNS, CDR2 SASEGT. The ends were cut back, 4 bases at V and 4 bases at J, with 8 bases in the middle. The specimen was CD4+ or CD8+ T cells sorted from blood, collected in a trial of the OX40 agonist ivuxolimab. The sequence came from an adult with an advanced solid tumor such as melanoma, head and neck, liver or kidney cancer. This rearrangement joins TRBV6-1 to TRBJ2-7; D may match TRBD1 or TRBD2 (5 bases each). CDR3 DNA: TGTGCCAGCAGTGGGGGACGTTACGAGCAGTACTTC. It translates to CASSGGRYEQYF.